The 29 T cell receptor beta chains reported below all come from one sample, sequenced in a study of CD8+CD57+ T cells in acquired aplastic anemia. Genomic DNA served as template for TCR beta VDJ and CDR3 profiling. A single record per CDR3 protein comes from TCRdb applying MiXCR to the reads. Here the sample spans around 180,000 distinct CDR3 sequences, around 50% being singletons. By flow cytometry, patients selected for sequencing had shown an expansion of CD8+CD57+ cells. The sequenced material came from sorted CD4+, CD8+, or CD8+CD57+ T cells (not recorded which) from PBMCs. The receptors were sampled from a human donor with aplastic anemia.

The chain joins TRBV2 to TRBJ2-3; TRBD1 matches 8 bases. The CDR3 loop spans 15 amino acids. The germline V gene has CDR1 SNHLY and CDR2 FYNNEI. Trimming took 6 bases from V and 1 from J; bases not matched to a gene: 6. CDR3 amino acids: CASRGDRGGTDTQYF. The CDR3 DNA follows: TGTGCCAGCAGGGGAGACAGGGGAGGCACAGATACGCAGTATTTT.

The genes are TRBV25-1 and TRBJ1-2, with 8 bases that match TRBD1. The ends lost 3 bases at V and 3 bases at J; junction bases unmatched: 6. The germline V gene encodes CDR1 MGHDK and CDR2 SYGVNS. This CDR3 is 15 amino acids long. CDR3 region: CASSDMTGADYGYTF. In DNA form, the CDR3 reads TGTGCCAGCAGTGATATGACAGGGGCTGACTATGGCTACACCTTC.

The V call is TRBV10-1, the J call TRBJ2-4; D unclear. The V and J ends lost 2 bases and 0 bases respectively, with 8 bases between them. The CDR3 consists of 15 residues. Per germline, CDR1 WNHNN and CDR2 SYGVQD (reference sequence). The CDR3 nucleotides are TGCGCCAGCAGTGAGGGGCAGCTAGCCAAAAACATTCAGTACTTC. Encoded protein: CASSEGQLAKNIQYF.

This clonotype was detected only once. A read error may explain this, as a much larger clone is one base away. The chain combines TRBV5-1 with TRBJ1-5, with a possible D match to TRBD1 (5 bases). In germline, CDR1 is SGHRS, CDR2 YFSETQ. The CDR3 has 18 residues. The CDR3 DNA sequence: TGCGCCAGCAGCTTGTACGCCAGGGAGGCCTATAGCAATCAGTCCCAGCATTTT. This gives the protein CASSLYAREAYSNQSQHF.

This chain uses TRBV14 with TRBJ1-1; possibly TRBD1 for D (6 bases). Germline V gene lookup returns CDR1 SGHDN and CDR2 FVKESK. The CDR3 is 13 residues long. V gave up 1 base and J gave up 6 bases, with 9 bases separating them. CDR3 in DNA: TGTGCCAGCAGCCAAGGCACAGGGTCTGAAGCTTTCTTT. Its protein product is CASSQGTGSEAFF. The complete variable domain, with remaining parts taken from reference TRBV14 and TRBJ1-1, reads EAGVTQFPSHSVIEKGQTVTLRCDPISGHDNLYWYRRVMGKEIKFLLHFVKESKQDESGMPNNRFLAERTGGTYSTLKVQPAELEDSGVYFCASSQGTGSEAFFGQGTRLTVV.

This sequence joins TRBV20-1 and TRBJ2-2; 8 positions match TRBD2. The germline gives CDR1 DFQATT, CDR2 SNEGSKA (reference sequence). V was pared by 3 bases and J by 7 bases, with 7 bases of the junction left unmatched. The CDR3 sequence is 14 residues long. The CDR3 loop reads CSARPGLVRGELFF. The CDR3 DNA is TGCAGTGCTAGGCCGGGACTAGTCCGCGGGGAGCTGTTTTTT.

On this clonotype: A read error may be the cause here, since a much bigger clone is one base away. The chain has TRBV12-3 or TRBV12-4 and TRBJ1-1; 7 nucleotides align to TRBD1. The junction had 10 bases not matched to a gene; V was cut back by 6 bases and J by 3 bases. This CDR3 region has 15 residues. In nucleotides, the CDR3 is TGTGCCAGCAGGATAGGGGGCTCTGGGTACACTGAAGCTTTCTTT. Its protein is CASRIGGSGYTEAFF.

The rearrangement links TRBV10-3 to TRBJ2-7; TRBD1 matches at 8 bases. Trimming cost V 6 bases and J 5 bases; bases outside gene matches: 3. Per the germline V gene, CDR1 is ENHRY and CDR2 is SYGVKD. The CDR3 covers 12 residues. CDR3 DNA: TGTGCCATCAGCGACAGGGGCAACGAGCAGTACTTC. Protein sequence: CAISDRGNEQYF.

This clonotype was counted only a few times. This chain joins TRBV2 and TRBJ2-7, with D possibly matching TRBD2 (5 bases). This CDR3 is 14 amino acids long. Germline CDR1 is SNHLY and CDR2 is FYNNEI. Trimming stripped 6 bases from V and 0 bases from J, with 12 bases between. CDR3 sequence: CASSVRGSSYEQYF. DNA of the CDR3: TGTGCCAGCAGCGTCCGGGGTTCCTCCTACGAGCAGTACTTC.

This clonotype appeared many times. The chain combines TRBV20-1 with TRBJ1-2, with D perhaps matching TRBD1 (5 bases). The CDR3 covers 13 residues. The V gene lost 0 bases and the J gene lost 7 bases, with 12 bases spanning the gap. The germline gives CDR1 DFQATT, CDR2 SNEGSKA (reference sequence). CDR3 region: CSARDPWGSGYTF. The CDR3 DNA reads TGCAGTGCTAGAGATCCATGGGGCTCTGGCTACACCTTC.

This clonotype was found many times. The chain employs TRBV6-1 and TRBJ1-5; tentatively, D is TRBD1 (6 bases). The V and J ends lost 6 bases and 2 bases respectively, with 17 bases between them. The V gene's germline CDR1 is MNHNS and CDR2 SASEGT. The CDR3 has 16 residues. Here the CDR3 DNA reads TGTGCCAGCAGACCCCAACAGGGTATGGGCAATCAGCCCCAGCATTTT. This codes for CASRPQQGMGNQPQHF.

V is TRBV7-2 and J is TRBJ1-2, with D tentatively TRBD1 (6 bases). V was pared by 6 bases and J by 4 bases, with 18 bases between. The CDR3 loop spans 15 amino acids. Looked up from germline, CDR1 is SGHTA and CDR2 is FQGNSA. This chain's CDR3 is CASSPTRDTSYGYTF. The CDR3, as DNA: TGTGCCAGCAGTCCAACTCGGGACACTTCCTATGGCTACACCTTC.

The CDR3 DNA reads TGTGCCAGCAGCTTTCGGTTGGGAGACGTGCAGTACTTC. Translated, it gives CASSFRLGDVQYF. The V and J genes are TRBV7-2 and TRBJ2-7; D may be TRBD2 (5 bases). The germline V gene has CDR1 SGHTA and CDR2 FQGNSA. Trimming took off 3 bases at V and 9 bases at J, with 15 bases between the two ends. The CDR3 consists of 13 residues.

The sample holds many counts of this clonotype. CDR3 nucleotide sequence: TGTGCCAGTAGTCCGTTTAGAACTACAGCGGGCAATCAGCCCCAGCATTTT. Translation gives CASSPFRTTAGNQPQHF. This chain joins TRBV19 and TRBJ1-5; D remains ambiguous. This CDR3 comprises 17 residues. The germline V gene encodes CDR1 LNHDA and CDR2 SQIVND (reference sequence). V dropped 5 bases and J dropped 2 bases, with 19 bases sitting between them.

In the case of this clonotype: A much more abundant neighbour one base away suggests this may be a read error. V gene TRBV5-1 combines with J gene TRBJ1-1; a weak D match, TRBD1 (5 bases). CDR3 size: 15 residues. The V end lost 4 bases, the J end lost 4 bases, and 17 bases lay between the germline ends. The V gene's germline CDR1 is SGHRS and CDR2 YFSETQ. CDR3 region: CASSRGGEGSTEAFF. In nucleotides, the CDR3 is TGCGCCAGCAGCCGAGGAGGGGAGGGTAGCACTGAAGCTTTCTTT.

In this sample, this clonotype turned up a few times. Being one base from a much bigger clone, this may be a read error. V gene TRBV20-1 combines with J gene TRBJ1-5, with TRBD1 as a possible D gene (5 bases). CDR3 length: 14 residues. From germline, CDR1 is DFQATT and CDR2 SNEGSKA (reference sequence). The CDR3 loop reads CGAGGVSGNQPQHF. CDR3 in DNA: TGCGGTGCCGGAGGGGTATCGGGAAATCAGCCCCAGCATTTT.

For this clonotype: This may be a read error: a much more frequent sequence differs by one nucleotide. The rearrangement joins TRBV5-1 to TRBJ1-4; unclear D gene. Deletions cut 2 bases from V and 3 bases from J, with 8 bases between. The length of the CDR3 is 14 residues. Germline values: CDR1 SGHRS, CDR2 YFSETQ. CDR3 in amino acids: CASSLMVANEKLFF. DNA for the CDR3: TGCGCCAGCAGCTTAATGGTGGCTAATGAAAAACTGTTTTTT.

In its sample, this clonotype was seen once. CDR3 sequence: CASLPGTGTNQPQHF. The CDR3 nucleotides read TGTGCCAGCCTCCCCGGGACAGGGACTAATCAGCCCCAGCATTTT. The V call is TRBV19, the J call TRBJ1-5; the match to TRBD1 covers 9 bases. The CDR3 has 15 amino acids. The ends lost 9 bases at V and 4 bases at J; junction bases unmatched: 10. The germline V gene encodes CDR1 LNHDA and CDR2 SQIVND (reference sequence).

This clonotype appeared a few times. The chain recombines TRBV2 with TRBJ2-7; D could derive from TRBD1 or TRBD2 (6 bases each). CDR3 length: 14 residues. Trimming took 5 bases from V and 5 from J, leaving 16 bases between them. Germline CDR1 and CDR2: SNHLY and FYNNEI. In DNA form, the CDR3 reads TGTGCCAGCAGTCAAGGGACTCAGGGGAACGAGCAGTACTTC. Its protein is CASSQGTQGNEQYF.

This clonotype was observed many times. V is TRBV27 and J is TRBJ1-6; D is uncertain. Germline V CDR1 and CDR2: MNHEY, SMNVEV (reference sequence). V was trimmed by 6 bases and J by 8 bases, leaving 17 bases between them. This CDR3 region has 15 residues. The CDR3 DNA reads as TGTGCCAGCAGCCTAGGGTCGCGGATTGATTCACCCCTCCACTTT. Its protein is CASSLGSRIDSPLHF.

There are many counts of this clonotype. The chain combines TRBV20-1 with TRBJ2-7, with TRBD2 identical over 8 bases. This CDR3 has 14 amino acids. Germline CDR1 DFQATT, CDR2 SNEGSKA (reference sequence). The V gene end was trimmed by 5 bases and the J gene end by 0 bases; junction bases not matched to a gene: 6. CDR3 residues: CSAYRGGSSYEQYF. The CDR3 DNA reads TGCAGTGCTTACCGCGGGGGGAGCTCCTACGAGCAGTACTTC.

There are a few counts of this clonotype. The rearrangement joins TRBV6-1 to TRBJ2-2, with 7 bases lining up with TRBD1. The junction had 5 bases not matched to a gene; V was cut back by 7 bases and J by 3 bases. Germline V lookup: CDR1 MNHNS, CDR2 SASEGT. The CDR3 consists of 14 residues. The CDR3: CASTKQGYTGELFF. In DNA form, the CDR3 reads TGTGCCAGCACTAAACAGGGGTACACCGGGGAGCTGTTTTTT.

This sequence joins TRBV20-1 and TRBJ2-1; either TRBD1 or TRBD2 may fit D (5 bases each). This CDR3 has 16 residues. Trimming removed 3 bases at V and 8 bases at J, with 23 bases between. Germline V gene data show CDR1 as DFQATT and CDR2 as SNEGSKA (reference sequence). DNA of the CDR3: TGCAGTGCTAGGGATAGGCTTAGGGGAGCCCTCGATGAGCAGTTCTTC. Its protein product is CSARDRLRGALDEQFF.

This clonotype was seen at least ten times. The chain couples TRBV20-1 to TRBJ2-1; 9 bases match TRBD1. The CDR3 has 11 residues. Per the germline V gene, CDR1 is DFQATT and CDR2 is SNEGSKA (reference sequence). The junction had 9 bases not matched to a gene; V was cut back by 6 bases and J by 15 bases. The CDR3, as DNA: TGCAGTGCCAGGCCGGGACAGGGTATGTTCTTC. Translating gives CSARPGQGMFF.

In this sample, this clonotype turned up many times. J is TRBJ1-6 and V is TRBV15; D is possibly TRBD1 (5 bases). Germline V gives CDR1 LNHNV, CDR2 YYDKDF (reference sequence). This CDR3 region has 17 residues. Trimming took off 3 bases at V and 6 bases at J, with 18 bases between the two ends. The CDR3 region is CATSRKGRGQANSPLHF. Here the CDR3 DNA reads TGTGCCACCAGCAGGAAGGGGAGAGGGCAAGCTAATTCACCCCTCCACTTT.

This clonotype was detected ten times or more. This chain uses TRBV6-1 with TRBJ2-7, with 12 bases matching TRBD2. The CDR3 runs to 12 residues. The germline gives CDR1 MNHNS, CDR2 SASEGT. The ends lost 8 bases at V and 6 bases at J; junction bases unmatched: 2. The CDR3 nucleotides read TGTGCCAGCGGGGGACTAGCGGGCGAGCAGTACTTC. Translating it yields CASGGLAGEQYF.

The V gene is TRBV27, the J gene TRBJ1-1, with a weak D call TRBD1 (5 bases). The CDR3 is made up of 15 amino acids. The germline gives CDR1 MNHEY, CDR2 SMNVEV (reference sequence). V shed 2 bases and J shed 1 base, with 11 bases lying between them. The CDR3 nucleotides read TGTGCCAGCAGTTTACGGACGGGGCAGAACACTGAAGCTTTCTTT. Translation gives CASSLRTGQNTEAFF.

This clonotype was found many times. One end of the junction fails to match germline, which may point to a read error. The J gene is TRBJ2-5, the V gene TRBV7-9, with TRBD2 as a possible D gene (5 bases). This CDR3 spans 13 amino acids. The germline V gene encodes CDR1 SEHNR and CDR2 FQNEAQ (reference sequence). The CDR3 DNA follows: TGTGCCAGCACCTTAAGCGGCTTGGAGACCCAGTACTTC. It codes for CASTLSGLETQYF.

This chain links TRBV11-2 with TRBJ1-5; D is unclear. V dropped 3 bases and J dropped 7 bases, with 10 bases sitting between them. The CDR3 contains 13 residues. Germline CDR1 and CDR2: SGHAT and FQNNGV. CDR3 region: CASSLCGGQPQHF. Here the CDR3 DNA reads TGTGCCAGCAGCTTGTGTGGCGGACAGCCCCAGCATTTT.